This note documents a single T cell receptor beta chain sequence. This clone appeared a single time. Which antigen it targets is not known. No qualities accompany the bases; no much larger clone lies one base away. TCRbeta CDR3 regions were amplified from genomic DNA by means of the immunoSEQ Assay, a bias-controlled multiplex PCR. The authors' analysis ran thus. Nucleated cell counts per sample were estimated from amplification of reference gene primers within the assay. To quantify the absolute abundance of each unique TCRbeta CDR3 rearrangement, sequence reads were collapsed and filtered. For each sample, productive Simpson clonality was calculated as the square root of Simpson's diversity index over productive rearrangements. Entries here come from immuneACCESS through TCRdb and include only in-frame sequences with V and J called. Some clones fail to appear in such tables; in the studies checked, an unresolved V gene covers under half of the shortfall, and the cause of the remainder is unknown. V and J calls and clone size are copied from that table; D and trimming were computed from the DNA. The sample contains 150,000 to 180,000 clones, over 75% of them found a single time. The ten largest clones capture 0.55% to 0.75% of the sample.

One collaborating source in Seattle enrolled patients during active infection and followed them longitudinally through the course of disease. Each collaborating institution followed its own protocols to collect whole blood in K2EDTA tubes. For TCRbeta analysis, collaborators shipped samples in one of three forms: frozen whole blood, isolated PBMCs, or DNA extracted from either of those sample types. CDR1 SEHNR and CDR2 FQNEAQ are derived from the germline V gene (reference sequence). Compared with germline, V lacks 0 bases and J lacks 6 bases; bases without a gene match: 3. The CDR3 runs 15 amino acids, cysteine and phenylalanine included. The entry retains the CDR3 DNA only, 45 bases that are in frame from base 1. The sample comes from a study of blood T cell repertoires in COVID-19 (dated by TCRdb to about 2020). Describing the broader study: Samples from collaborators originated in the United States, Italy and Spain and spanned both the acute and convalescent phases of COVID-19. The repertoires were released in a freely available public database intended as a resource for research on the immune response to SARS-CoV-2. Where HLA class I and class II types were available, the types were taken from metadata supplied by the sample provider, not from assay-based typing. The prospective study material was composed of cDNA or gDNA derived from T cells, B-cell-depleted T cells, or PBMCs. The dataset comprised deeply sampled blood TCRbeta repertoires from subjects exposed to, actively infected with, or recovered from COVID-19. Sample metadata almost always included a de-identified subject ID, COVID-19 status, age in years and sex. The samples were drawn from two sources: the first 160 participants of the ongoing ImmuneRACE study, and 1,254 subjects contributed by 6 global collaborators.

Here is what the overall study found, with its caveats: The amount of clinical and demographic metadata varied by source and participant and was provided uncurated.

The sequenced material came from peripheral blood. The chain is assembled from TRBV7-9 and TRBJ2-1, with 9 bases aligning to TRBD1. This receptor was identified in a man in his 60s with COVID-19, enrolled during active disease. The CDR3 in this case is CASSLAGTGFNEQFF. The nucleotide sequence reads TGTGCCAGCAGCTTAGCCGGGACAGGGTTCAATGAGCAGTTCTTC.